Each of the 23 T cell receptor beta chains below was sequenced from the same sample in a study of blood T cell repertoires in COVID-19. TCRdb keeps only in-frame clones here, not all; method: immunoSEQ multiplex PCR. The data contain about 130,000 clones, 80% to 90% of them singletons. The sequenced sample consisted of PBMCs or T cells enriched from blood (not recorded which). The receptors come from a woman between 45 and 65 years old who had recovered from COVID-19.

This clone was counted between two and nine times. CDR3 protein: CASSPLDRGYGYTF. The CDR3, as DNA: TGTGCCAGCAGTCCCCTTGACAGGGGCTATGGCTACACCTTC. The chain has TRBV6-5 and TRBJ1-2, with 8 positions matching TRBD1. From germline, CDR1 is MNHEY and CDR2 SVGAGI. V was clipped by 5 bases and J by 4 bases; unmatched bases: 6. The CDR3 extends over 14 amino acids.

This clone has only one observation. The J gene is TRBJ1-5, the V gene TRBV4-2; tentatively, D is TRBD1 (5 bases). The CDR3 contains 15 residues. Germline CDR1 and CDR2: LGHNA and YNFKEQ. With 3 bases removed from V and 2 bases from J, the gap between germline ends came to 11 bases. In DNA, the CDR3 is TGTGCCAGCAGCCAGGGGACTGTCGGCAATCAGCCCCAGCATTTT. This gives the protein CASSQGTVGNQPQHF.

V and J are TRBV19 and TRBJ2-2; 10 nucleotides match TRBD1. V was clipped by 2 bases and J by 4 bases; unmatched bases: 4. CDR3 length: 16 residues. Germline V CDR1 and CDR2: LNHDA, SQIVND (reference sequence). CDR3 loop: CASSIPWTGGTGELFF. In nucleotides, the CDR3 is TGTGCCAGTAGTATACCTTGGACAGGGGGCACCGGGGAGCTGTTTTTT.

This chain uses TRBV5-1 with TRBJ2-7; TRBD1 matches 7 bases. Unmatched junction bases numbered 11, after V lost 0 bases and J lost 2 bases. The V gene's germline CDR1 is SGHRS and CDR2 YFSETQ. CDR3 length: 17 amino acids. CDR3 sequence: CASSLGASGTATYEQYF. DNA for the CDR3: TGCGCCAGCAGCTTGGGAGCTTCCGGGACAGCCACCTACGAGCAGTACTTC.

The V gene is TRBV2, the J gene TRBJ1-3, with D tentatively TRBD1 (6 bases). Germline lookup yields CDR1 SNHLY and CDR2 FYNNEI. The CDR3 sequence is 16 residues long. Trimming pared 1 base from V and 4 bases from J, leaving 14 bases between. DNA for the CDR3: TGTGCCAGCAGTGAAGGACTTGCAGGGGTCGGAAACACCATATATTTT. It codes for CASSEGLAGVGNTIYF.

This clone was seen more than once but under ten times. This chain connects TRBV3-1 (or the pseudogene TRBV3-2) to TRBJ1-2; D is unresolved. V lost 4 bases to trimming and J lost 0 bases, with 12 bases between them. CDR1 and CDR2 (germline): LGHDT, YNNKEL (reference sequence). CDR3 length equals 15 residues. The CDR3 region is CASSPRQAANYGYTF. In DNA, the CDR3 is TGTGCCAGCAGCCCTCGACAAGCCGCTAACTATGGCTACACCTTC.

This clone occurred once. The rearrangement uses TRBV24-1 and TRBJ2-7, with 9 bases identical to TRBD2. V lost 3 bases, J lost 3 bases, and 5 bases stayed unmatched. The germline V gene has CDR1 KGHDR and CDR2 SFDVKD. There are 15 residues in the CDR3. CDR3 protein: CATSDPASGDYEQYF. Written as DNA, the CDR3 is TGTGCCACCAGTGATCCTGCTAGCGGGGACTACGAGCAGTACTTC.

This clone was detected a few times. The chain joins TRBV5-4 to TRBJ1-1; D uncertain. Trimming shortened V by 2 bases and J by 7 bases, and 12 bases separated the two germline ends. The CDR3 has 13 residues. Germline CDR1 and CDR2: SGHNT and YYREEE (reference sequence). This CDR3 reads CASSFSYLGEAFF. In DNA, the CDR3 is TGTGCCAGCAGCTTCTCTTATCTAGGTGAAGCTTTCTTT. Full variable domain (outside the CDR3, taken from reference TRBV5-4 and TRBJ1-1): ETGVTQSPTHLIKTRGQQVTLRCSSQSGHNTVSWYQQALGQGPQFIFQYYREEENGRGNFPPRFSGLQFPNYSSELNVNALELDDSALYLCASSFSYLGEAFFGQGTRLTVV.

The table lists this clone with a few counts. The rearrangement joins TRBV5-4 to TRBJ2-7, with 8 bases identical to TRBD1. With V trimmed by 4 bases and J by 6 bases, 12 bases remained unmatched. Per germline, CDR1 SGHNT and CDR2 YYREEE (reference sequence). The CDR3 is 15 amino acids. CDR3 protein: CASSPQGQGSVEQYF. In nucleotides, the CDR3 is TGTGCCAGCAGCCCCCAAGGACAGGGTTCAGTCGAGCAGTACTTC.

The chain recombines TRBV5-1 with TRBJ1-1; weak D call: TRBD1 (5 bases). In germline, CDR1 is SGHRS, CDR2 YFSETQ. This CDR3 is built from 16 residues. Trimming removed 1 base at V and 2 bases at J, with 15 bases between. The CDR3 region is CASSLYVGGFNTEAFF. CDR3 sequence (DNA): TGCGCCAGCAGCTTGTATGTGGGGGGGTTTAACACTGAAGCTTTCTTT.

V gene TRBV2 combines with J gene TRBJ2-7; 8 bases are a match to TRBD1. Losses at the gene ends were 4 bases for V and 2 bases for J; bases not matched to a gene: 4. The CDR3 is 14 amino acids. Germline assignment: CDR1 SNHLY and CDR2 FYNNEI. CDR3 residues: CASSGQGRAYEQYF. For the CDR3, the DNA is TGTGCCAGCAGTGGACAGGGGCGAGCCTACGAGCAGTACTTC. The variable domain in full, with the rest retrieved from reference TRBV2 and TRBJ2-7, is EPEVTQTPSHQVTQMGQEVILRCVPISNHLYFYWYRQILGQKVEFLVSFYNNEISEKSEIFDDQFSVERPDGSNFTLKIRSTKLEDSAMYFCASSGQGRAYEQYFGPGTRLTVT.

This clone came up a few times. The rearrangement uses TRBV29-1 and TRBJ1-2; D not resolved. The CDR3 contains 12 residues. The germline V gene encodes CDR1 SQVTM and CDR2 ANQGSEA. V lost 6 bases to trimming and J lost 7 bases, with 15 bases between them. CDR3 DNA: TGCAGCGTCGAGCACGGAGCTATTGGCTACACCTTC. It is translated as CSVEHGAIGYTF.

The rearrangement uses TRBV7-9 and TRBJ2-5; TRBD2 might be the D (6 bases). V lost 0 bases and J lost 5, with 10 bases in between. The CDR3 extends over 14 amino acids. Germline CDR1 SEHNR, CDR2 FQNEAQ (reference sequence). CDR3 bases: TGTGCCAGCAGCTTAGCCGCAGGAGGGGAGACCCAGTACTTC. It specifies CASSLAAGGETQYF.

The rearrangement links TRBV20-1 to TRBJ2-7; D remains unclear. The length of the CDR3 is 12 residues. In germline, CDR1 is DFQATT, CDR2 SNEGSKA (reference sequence). Between the trimmed V and J ends, which lost 3 bases and 1 base, there was a span of 7 bases. As DNA, the CDR3 is TGCAGTGCTAGTCTCAGGTCCTACGAGCAGTACTTC. It translates to CSASLRSYEQYF.

The chain links TRBV2 to TRBJ1-6; 8 bases align to TRBD1. The germline V gene encodes CDR1 SNHLY and CDR2 FYNNEI. V lost 2 bases, J lost 7 bases, and 4 bases stayed unmatched. The CDR3 extends over 15 amino acids. The CDR3 DNA sequence: TGTGCCAGCAGTGAACAGGGGGCAGGGAATTCACCCCTCCACTTT. It translates to CASSEQGAGNSPLHF.

The chain uses TRBV5-4 and TRBJ2-7; D possibly corresponds to TRBD1 (6 bases). CDR1 SGHNT and CDR2 YYREEE come from the germline V gene (reference sequence). V was cut by 5 bases and J by 5 bases, with 14 bases left in between. This CDR3 contains 13 residues. CDR3 amino acids: CASRRTGLDEQYF. The CDR3 bases are TGTGCCAGCAGGCGCACAGGGTTGGACGAGCAGTACTTC.

There are a few counts of this clone. V and J are TRBV28 and TRBJ2-7; the match to TRBD2 covers 13 bases. Germline CDR1 reads MDHEN; CDR2 reads SYDVKM. V dropped 2 bases and J dropped 0; count of bases not matched to a gene: 7. The CDR3 runs 18 residues. CDR3 in DNA: TGTGCCAGCAGTTTAGGACTAGCGGGGGCCAGGAGCTCCTACGAGCAGTACTTC. Its translation: CASSLGLAGARSSYEQYF. Full variable domain (rest looked up from reference TRBV28 and TRBJ2-7): DVKVTQSSRYLVKRTGEKVFLECVQDMDHENMFWYRQDPGLGLRLIYFSYDVKMKEKGDIPEGYSVSREKKERFSLILESASTNQTSMYLCASSLGLAGARSSYEQYFGPGTRLTVT.

This clone appeared a single time. This chain uses TRBV7-3 with TRBJ2-3, with D hard to call. Germline assignment: CDR1 SGHTA and CDR2 FQGTGA. This CDR3 comprises 15 residues. V was clipped by 0 bases and J by 0 bases, with 7 bases between them. The CDR3 region has the DNA TGTGCCAGCAGCTTAACCCGTACTAGCACAGATACGCAGTATTTT. Translation: CASSLTRTSTDTQYF.

V gene TRBV11-2 combines with J gene TRBJ2-1, with D maybe TRBD2 (6 bases). The CDR3 spans 14 residues. Between the trimmed V and J ends, which lost 0 bases and 7 bases, there was a span of 10 bases. In germline, CDR1 is SGHAT, CDR2 FQNNGV. Written as DNA, the CDR3 is TGTGCCAGCAGCTTAGATGGGGACTTAAATGAGCAGTTCTTC. Amino acid sequence: CASSLDGDLNEQFF.

The gene calls are TRBV19 and TRBJ1-4; tentative D call: TRBD1 (5 bases). Between the trimmed V and J ends, which lost 5 bases and 0 bases, there was a span of 16 bases. CDR1 LNHDA and CDR2 SQIVND come from the germline V gene (reference sequence). The CDR3 runs 17 residues. The CDR3 reads CASSGAGGGATNEKLFF. CDR3 bases: TGTGCCAGTAGTGGGGCTGGGGGAGGTGCAACTAATGAAAAACTGTTTTTT.

The CDR3 bases are TGTGCCAGCAGCCAACCTAGACTAGCGGGGGGAGTCGGCAATGAGCAGTTCTTC. It specifies CASSQPRLAGGVGNEQFF. V is TRBV3-1 (or the pseudogene TRBV3-2) and J is TRBJ2-1, with 13 bases lining up with TRBD2. Germline loops: CDR1 LGHDT, CDR2 YNNKEL (reference sequence). This CDR3 region has 18 residues. The J segment lost 6 bases and the V segment lost 2 bases, leaving 10 bases of the junction unmatched.

CDR3 in DNA: TGCGCCAGCAGCTCGAGACAGGGGCGGACTGAAGCTTTCTTT. Protein sequence: CASSSRQGRTEAFF. The genes are TRBV5-1 and TRBJ1-1; TRBD1 matches at 8 bases. Germline V lookup: CDR1 SGHRS, CDR2 YFSETQ. The J segment lost 5 bases and the V segment lost 3 bases, leaving 6 bases of the junction unmatched. This CDR3 is built from 14 residues.

The chain uses TRBV10-3 and TRBJ2-2; D might be TRBD2 (6 bases). Germline V gene data show CDR1 as ENHRY and CDR2 as SYGVKD. The CDR3 runs to 16 residues. V was cut by 8 bases and J by 0 bases, with 16 bases left in between. The CDR3 spells CAIWGSRGPNTGELFF. The DNA for the CDR3 is TGTGCCATCTGGGGCTCGCGGGGACCGAACACCGGGGAGCTGTTTTTT.